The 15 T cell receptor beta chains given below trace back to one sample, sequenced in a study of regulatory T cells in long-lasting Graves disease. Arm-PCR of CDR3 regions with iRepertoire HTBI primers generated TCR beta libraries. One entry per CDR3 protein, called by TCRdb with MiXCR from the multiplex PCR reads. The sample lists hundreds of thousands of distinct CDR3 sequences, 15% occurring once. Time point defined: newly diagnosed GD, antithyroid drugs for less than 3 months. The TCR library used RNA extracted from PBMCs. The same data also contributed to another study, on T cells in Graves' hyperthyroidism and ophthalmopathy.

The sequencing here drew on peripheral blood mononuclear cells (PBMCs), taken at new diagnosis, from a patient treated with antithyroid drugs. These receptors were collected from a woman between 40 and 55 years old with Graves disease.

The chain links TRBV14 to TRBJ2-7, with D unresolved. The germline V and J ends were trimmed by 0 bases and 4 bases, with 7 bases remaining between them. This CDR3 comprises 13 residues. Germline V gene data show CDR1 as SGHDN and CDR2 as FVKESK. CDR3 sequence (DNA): TGTGCCAGCAGCCAAGAGTACTCATACGAGCAGTACTTC. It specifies CASSQEYSYEQYF.

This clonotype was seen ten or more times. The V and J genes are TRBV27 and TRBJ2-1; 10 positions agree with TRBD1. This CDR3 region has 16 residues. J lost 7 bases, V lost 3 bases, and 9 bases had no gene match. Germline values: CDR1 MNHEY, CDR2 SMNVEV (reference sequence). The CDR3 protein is CASSLAGTGVWNEQFF. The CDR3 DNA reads TGTGCCAGCAGTTTGGCCGGGACAGGGGTTTGGAATGAGCAGTTCTTC.

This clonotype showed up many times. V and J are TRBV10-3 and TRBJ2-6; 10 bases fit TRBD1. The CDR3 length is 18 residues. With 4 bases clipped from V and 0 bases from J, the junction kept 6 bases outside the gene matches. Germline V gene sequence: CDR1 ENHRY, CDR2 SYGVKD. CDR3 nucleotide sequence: TGTGCCATCAGTGCCGGGACAGGGGAATCCTCTGGGGCCAACGTCCTGACTTTC. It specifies CAISAGTGESSGANVLTF.

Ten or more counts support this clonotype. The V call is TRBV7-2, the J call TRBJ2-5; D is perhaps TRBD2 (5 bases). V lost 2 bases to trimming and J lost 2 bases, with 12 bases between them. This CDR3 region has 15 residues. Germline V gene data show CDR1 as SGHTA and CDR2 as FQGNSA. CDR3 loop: CASSLSRLNQETQYF. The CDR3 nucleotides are TGTGCCAGCAGCTTATCACGACTAAATCAAGAGACCCAGTACTTC.

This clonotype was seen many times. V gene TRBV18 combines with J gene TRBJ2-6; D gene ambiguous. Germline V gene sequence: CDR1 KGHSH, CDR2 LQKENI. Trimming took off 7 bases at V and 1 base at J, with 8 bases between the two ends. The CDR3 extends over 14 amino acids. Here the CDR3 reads CASWSGSGANVLTF. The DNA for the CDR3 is TGTGCCAGCTGGTCCGGGTCTGGGGCCAACGTCCTGACTTTC.

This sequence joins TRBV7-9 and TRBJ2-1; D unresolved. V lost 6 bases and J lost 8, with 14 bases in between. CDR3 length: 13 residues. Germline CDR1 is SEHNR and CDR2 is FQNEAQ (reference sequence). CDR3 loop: CASRDPSFDEQFF. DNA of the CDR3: TGTGCCAGCAGGGATCCTAGTTTCGATGAGCAGTTCTTC.

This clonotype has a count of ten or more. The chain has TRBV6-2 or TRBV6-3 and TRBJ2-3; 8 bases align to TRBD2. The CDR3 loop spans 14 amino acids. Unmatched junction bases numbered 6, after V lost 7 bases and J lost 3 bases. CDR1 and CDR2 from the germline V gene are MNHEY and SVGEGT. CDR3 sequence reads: CASIRGLVTDTQYF. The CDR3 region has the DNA TGTGCCAGCATAAGGGGACTAGTAACAGATACGCAGTATTTT.

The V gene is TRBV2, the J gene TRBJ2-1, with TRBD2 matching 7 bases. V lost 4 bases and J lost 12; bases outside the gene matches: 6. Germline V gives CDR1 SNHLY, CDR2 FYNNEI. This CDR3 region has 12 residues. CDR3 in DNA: TGTGCCAGCAGTGCTCAGGGCGGGAGGCAGTTCTTC. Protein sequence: CASSAQGGRQFF.

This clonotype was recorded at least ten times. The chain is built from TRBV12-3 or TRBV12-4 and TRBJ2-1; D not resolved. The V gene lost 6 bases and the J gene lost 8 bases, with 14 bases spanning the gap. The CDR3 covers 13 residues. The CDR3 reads CASSSDGAHEQFF. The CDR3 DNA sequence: TGTGCCAGCAGCTCAGATGGAGCCCATGAGCAGTTCTTC.

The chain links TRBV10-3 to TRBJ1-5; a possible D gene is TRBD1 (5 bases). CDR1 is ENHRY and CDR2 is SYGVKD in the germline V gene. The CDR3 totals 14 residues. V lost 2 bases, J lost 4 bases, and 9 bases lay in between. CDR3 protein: CAISERGGNQPQHF. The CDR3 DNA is TGTGCCATCAGTGAGAGGGGTGGGAATCAGCCCCAGCATTTT.

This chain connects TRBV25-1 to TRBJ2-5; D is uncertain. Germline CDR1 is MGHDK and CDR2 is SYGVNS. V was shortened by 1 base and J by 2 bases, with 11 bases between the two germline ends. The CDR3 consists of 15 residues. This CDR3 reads CASSESVRTQETQYF. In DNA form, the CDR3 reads TGTGCCAGCAGTGAATCAGTTAGAACTCAAGAGACCCAGTACTTC. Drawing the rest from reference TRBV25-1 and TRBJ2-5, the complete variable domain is EADIYQTPRYLVIGTGKKITLECSQTMGHDKMYWYQQDPGMELHLIHYSYGVNSTEKGDLSSESTVSRIRTEHFPLTLESARPSHTSQYLCASSESVRTQETQYFGPGTRLLVL.

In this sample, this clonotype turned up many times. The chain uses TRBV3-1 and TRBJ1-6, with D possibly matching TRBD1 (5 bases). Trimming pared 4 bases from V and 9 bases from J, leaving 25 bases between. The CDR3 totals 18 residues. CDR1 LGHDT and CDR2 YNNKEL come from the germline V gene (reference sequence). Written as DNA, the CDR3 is TGTGCCAGCAGCCCCCACCCCGGTGGTCTCAGGGCGGCTTCACCCCTCCACTTT. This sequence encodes CASSPHPGGLRAASPLHF.

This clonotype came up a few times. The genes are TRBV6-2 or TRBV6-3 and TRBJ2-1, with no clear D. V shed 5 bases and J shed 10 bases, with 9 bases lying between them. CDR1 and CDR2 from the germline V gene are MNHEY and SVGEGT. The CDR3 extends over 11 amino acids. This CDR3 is CASSDDLEQFF. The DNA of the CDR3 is TGTGCCAGCAGTGATGACTTGGAGCAGTTCTTC.

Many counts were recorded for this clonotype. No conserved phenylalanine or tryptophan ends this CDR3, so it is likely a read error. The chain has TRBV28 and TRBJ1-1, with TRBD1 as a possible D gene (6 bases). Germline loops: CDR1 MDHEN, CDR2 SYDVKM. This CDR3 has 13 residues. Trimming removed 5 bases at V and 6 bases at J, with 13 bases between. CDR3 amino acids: CASSTPGEAEAFS. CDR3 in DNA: TGTGCCAGCAGTACGCCAGGGGAGGCTGAAGCTTTCTCT.

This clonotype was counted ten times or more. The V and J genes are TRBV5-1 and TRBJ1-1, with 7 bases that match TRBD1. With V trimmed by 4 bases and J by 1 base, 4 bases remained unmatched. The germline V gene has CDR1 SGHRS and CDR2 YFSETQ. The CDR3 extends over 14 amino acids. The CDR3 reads CASSQGTANTEAFF. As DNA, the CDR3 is TGCGCCAGCAGCCAAGGGACAGCGAACACTGAAGCTTTCTTT.